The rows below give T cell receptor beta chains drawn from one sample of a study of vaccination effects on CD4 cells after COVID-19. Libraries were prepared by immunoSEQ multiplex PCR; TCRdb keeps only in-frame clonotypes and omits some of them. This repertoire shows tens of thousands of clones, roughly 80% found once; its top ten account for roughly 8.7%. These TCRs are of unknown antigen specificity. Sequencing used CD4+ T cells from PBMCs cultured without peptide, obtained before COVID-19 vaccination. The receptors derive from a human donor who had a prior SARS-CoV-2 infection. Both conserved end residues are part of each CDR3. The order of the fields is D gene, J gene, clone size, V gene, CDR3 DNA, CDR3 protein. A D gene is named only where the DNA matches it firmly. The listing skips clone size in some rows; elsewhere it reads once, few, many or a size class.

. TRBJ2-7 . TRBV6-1 TGTGCCAGCAGTGAGAGGGGGGTGCGAGAGCAGTACTTC CASSERGVREQYF
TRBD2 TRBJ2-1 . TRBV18 TGTGCCAGCTCACCATATCGCACTAGCGGGGGGAATGAGCAGTTCTTC CASSPYRTSGGNEQFF
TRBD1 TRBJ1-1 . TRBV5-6 TGTGCCAGCAGCTCTAGACAGGGCACTGAAGCTTTCTTT CASSSRQGTEAFF
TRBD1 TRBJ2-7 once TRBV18 TGTGCCAGCTCACCTAAGACAGGGAAGTACGAGCAGTACTTC CASSPKTGKYEQYF
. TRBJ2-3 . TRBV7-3 TGTGCCAGCAGCTCCCAGATTAGATCGGATACGCAGTATTTT CASSSQIRSDTQYF
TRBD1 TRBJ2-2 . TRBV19 TGTGCCAGTAGAACAGGGGGCAACACCGGGGAGCTGTTTTTT CASRTGGNTGELFF
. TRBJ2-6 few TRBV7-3 TGTGCCAGCAGCCCCGGGGGCAGCTCGTCTGGGGCCAACGTCCTGACTTTC CASSPGGSSSGANVLTF
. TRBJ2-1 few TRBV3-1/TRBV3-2 TGTGCCAGCAGCCAAGCAGGAGAGGGATTTCAGTTCTTC CASSQAGEGFQFF
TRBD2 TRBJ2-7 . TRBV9 TGTGCCAGCAGCGCGGGACTAGTTAACTACGAGCAGTACTTC CASSAGLVNYEQYF
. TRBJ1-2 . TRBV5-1 TGCGCCAGCAGCTCCCGGCCGCGCCAGGGGAATCACTATGGCTACACCTTC CASSSRPRQGNHYGYTF
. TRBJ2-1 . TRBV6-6 TGTGCCAGCAGTTACCCCCGGGACTCCTACAATGAGCAGTTCTTC CASSYPRDSYNEQFF